This T cell receptor (beta chain) was found in a study of T-cell reconstitution after alpha-beta-depleted transplantation in children. This clonotype has a handful of counts. Construction of the TCRbeta library involved unique molecular identifiers. MiXCR, applied by TCRdb to the PCR reads, yields one record per CDR3 protein. This table holds 120,000 to 150,000 distinct CDR3 sequences, 8% to 10% found once. Per germline, CDR1 KGHSH and CDR2 LQKENI. Trimming took off 3 bases at V and 4 bases at J, with 12 bases between the two ends. This CDR3 spans 14 amino acids. The J gene is TRBJ1-2, the V gene TRBV18; D gene uncertain. The receptor was isolated from a female patient aged 2-9 years who had a stem cell transplant for congenital amegakaryocytic thrombocytopenia, so the T cells may come from the graft donor. This sample comprised PBMCs, mostly from graft donor cells, obtained 180 days after TCRalphabeta/CD19-depleted stem cell transplant. The CDR3 sequence: CASSPSGRVYGYTF. DNA of the CDR3: TGTGCCAGCTCACCTTCGGGGAGGGTCTATGGCTACACCTTC.